Following are 32 T cell receptor beta chains from one sample sequenced in a study of shared clonotypes between healthy human individuals (dated by TCRdb to 2020 to 2022). The receptor library was made with the immunoSEQ multiplex PCR assay. TCRdb provides this immuneACCESS table in a form limited to in-frame rearrangements. Some clones are lacking; in checked studies, under half of them reflect an unresolved V gene, and why the rest are absent is not known. The sample contains about 2.4 million clones, approximately 93% of them found a single time. The top ten clones comprise about 0.34% of the sample. Material: naive CD4+ T cells from PBMCs. The intended sense of this specimen's cell subset or site label: CD45RA+ positively selected. These receptors were obtained from a man younger than 30 in good health. Some clones in this sample may be carry-over from other donors' samples.

CDR3: CATSRDLWSEQYF. As DNA, the CDR3 is TGTGCCACCAGCAGAGATTTGTGGTCCGAGCAGTACTTC. The chain recombines TRBV15 with TRBJ2-7; D unresolved. The CDR3 sequence is 13 residues long. Germline-derived CDR1 and CDR2 are LNHNV and YYDKDF (reference sequence). With 0 bases removed from V and 6 bases from J, the gap between germline ends came to 9 bases.

The chain is built from TRBV7-2 and TRBJ1-1; TRBD1 matches 7 bases. With 5 bases clipped from V and 3 bases from J, the junction kept 3 bases outside the gene matches. This CDR3 is built from 13 residues. Germline V gene lookup returns CDR1 SGHTA and CDR2 FQGNSA. This CDR3 is CASSRGQDTEAFF. As DNA, the CDR3 is TGTGCCAGCAGCCGAGGACAGGACACTGAAGCTTTCTTT.

The chain has TRBV6-5 and TRBJ2-7; D gene unclear. The ends were cut back, 7 bases at V and 2 bases at J, with 12 bases in the middle. Germline assignment: CDR1 MNHEY and CDR2 SVGAGI. There are 13 residues in the CDR3. In DNA, the CDR3 is TGTGCCAGCAAGATCACCAATACCTACGAGCAGTACTTC. Protein sequence: CASKITNTYEQYF.

This chain connects TRBV5-4 to TRBJ1-6, with TRBD1 matching 8 bases. Germline values: CDR1 SGHNT, CDR2 YYREEE (reference sequence). V dropped 0 bases and J dropped 7; count of bases not matched to a gene: 3. The CDR3 has 15 amino acids. The DNA of the CDR3 is TGTGCCAGCAGCTTGGGGACAGGGAGGAATTCACCCCTCCACTTT. Protein: CASSLGTGRNSPLHF.

This chain uses TRBV4-1 with TRBJ2-1, with 8 bases identical to TRBD1. The germline CDR1 and CDR2 sequences are MGHRA and YSYEKL. The length of the CDR3 is 15 residues. After removal of 4 bases from V and 7 bases from J, the junction contained 9 bases not matched to a gene. The CDR3 DNA reads as TGCGCCAGCAGCCCACGCCTGCAGGGGGCGAATGAGCAGTTCTTC. Its translation is CASSPRLQGANEQFF.

The J gene is TRBJ1-4, the V gene TRBV5-1, with D unclear. CDR3 length equals 17 residues. Germline V gene data show CDR1 as SGHRS and CDR2 as YFSETQ. V was clipped by 0 bases and J by 0 bases, with 12 bases between them. In DNA form, the CDR3 reads TGCGCCAGCAGCTTGGGTTCCGGGTTTGCAACTAATGAAAAACTGTTTTTT. Translated, it gives CASSLGSGFATNEKLFF. The full variable domain, its missing parts supplied by reference TRBV5-1 and TRBJ1-4, is KAGVTQTPRYLIKTRGQQVTLSCSPISGHRSVSWYQQTPGQGLQFLFEYFSETQRNKGNFPGRFSGRQFSNSRSEMNVSTLELGDSALYLCASSLGSGFATNEKLFFGSGTQLSVL.

V is TRBV7-2 and J is TRBJ1-2; tentative D call: TRBD1 (6 bases). Germline V gene data show CDR1 as SGHTA and CDR2 as FQGNSA. Trimming took 5 bases from V and 6 from J, leaving 25 bases between them. The CDR3 consists of 17 residues. This CDR3 is CASSQSTTQGLSDGYTF. CDR3 coding DNA: TGTGCCAGCAGCCAATCAACCACTCAGGGGTTGTCGGATGGCTACACCTTC.

The chain recombines TRBV10-3 with TRBJ2-7; 7 positions agree with TRBD2. The ends lost 10 bases at V and 1 base at J; junction bases unmatched: 10. This CDR3 region has 14 residues. CDR1 ENHRY and CDR2 SYGVKD come from the germline V gene. CDR3 protein: CATRGAGNSYEQYF. The CDR3 DNA reads as TGTGCCACCAGAGGAGCGGGGAATTCCTACGAGCAGTACTTC.

The J gene is TRBJ2-7, the V gene TRBV7-9, with 10 bases that match TRBD2. V was pared by 0 bases and J by 2 bases, with 4 bases of the junction left unmatched. The CDR3 is 16 residues long. Germline CDR1 and CDR2: SEHNR and FQNEAQ (reference sequence). This CDR3 reads CASSLARTSGAYEQYF. DNA of the CDR3: TGTGCCAGCAGCTTAGCAAGGACTAGCGGCGCCTACGAGCAGTACTTC.

The chain couples TRBV30 to TRBJ1-4; perhaps TRBD1 as D (6 bases). Germline loops: CDR1 GTSNPN, CDR2 SVGIG (reference sequence). The CDR3 contains 13 residues. V lost 8 bases, J lost 8 bases, and 18 bases lay in between. CDR3 amino acids: CAASGAVMEKLFF. The CDR3 DNA is TGTGCCGCGTCGGGGGCAGTAATGGAAAAACTGTTTTTT. The complete variable domain, with remaining parts taken from reference TRBV30 and TRBJ1-4, reads SQTIHQWPATLVQPVGSPLSLECTVEGTSNPNLYWYRQAAGRGLQLLFYSVGIGQISSEVPQNLSASRPQDRQFILSSKKLLLSDSGFYLCAASGAVMEKLFFGSGTQLSVL.

This clone was detected only once. The rearrangement uses TRBV4-3 and TRBJ1-2, with D possibly matching TRBD1 (5 bases). This CDR3 spans 16 amino acids. Trimming took 4 bases from V and 5 from J, leaving 20 bases between them. Germline V gene lookup returns CDR1 LGHNA and CDR2 YSLEER. CDR3 DNA sequence: TGCGCCAGCAGCCCCCAAGAAGGCAGGGCGGGATATGGCTACACCTTC. This translates into CASSPQEGRAGYGYTF.

The genes are TRBV28 and TRBJ2-7; 14 bases are shared with TRBD2. From germline, CDR1 is MDHEN and CDR2 SYDVKM. This CDR3 is built from 16 residues. Unmatched junction bases numbered 5, after V lost 4 bases and J lost 3 bases. This chain's CDR3 is CASSYRTSGRNYEQYF. The CDR3 DNA follows: TGTGCCAGCAGTTATCGGACTAGCGGGAGGAACTACGAGCAGTACTTC.

V and J are TRBV10-2 and TRBJ2-5; 9 nucleotides agree with TRBD2. Germline CDR1 WSHSY, CDR2 SAAADI. J lost 5 bases, V lost 0 bases, and 19 bases had no gene match. This CDR3 is 20 amino acids long. CDR3 sequence (DNA): TGCGCCAGCAGTGAGTCGAAAATCGATGGGTTAGGACTAGCGTCGGAGACCCAGTACTTC. Protein sequence: CASSESKIDGLGLASETQYF.

The chain couples TRBV29-1 to TRBJ2-3; TRBD2 agrees at 7 bases. Trimming took 7 bases from V and 4 from J; bases not matched to a gene: 5. The CDR3 length is 12 residues. The germline gives CDR1 SQVTM, CDR2 ANQGSEA. The CDR3 here is CSGWGGADTQYF. CDR3 sequence (DNA): TGCAGCGGTTGGGGAGGGGCAGATACGCAGTATTTT.

This sequence joins TRBV2 and TRBJ2-2; 13 positions match TRBD2. CDR1 and CDR2 from the germline V gene are SNHLY and FYNNEI. V shed 6 bases and J 1 base; nucleotides not matched to a gene: 5. This CDR3 has 17 residues. CDR3 region: CASSAGTSGMNTGELFF. CDR3 coding DNA: TGTGCCAGCAGCGCCGGGACTAGCGGGATGAACACCGGGGAGCTGTTTTTT.

This clone appeared once. This chain joins TRBV15 and TRBJ2-1; D unresolved. Germline loops: CDR1 LNHNV, CDR2 YYDKDF (reference sequence). V was trimmed by 1 base and J by 6 bases, leaving 10 bases between them. CDR3 length: 14 amino acids. CDR3 loop: CATSRVRPVNEQFF. CDR3 DNA: TGTGCCACCAGCAGAGTTCGGCCGGTCAATGAGCAGTTCTTC.

J is TRBJ2-1 and V is TRBV11-2; 7 bases align to TRBD2. V gave up 2 bases and J gave up 5 bases; unmatched junction bases: 9. CDR1 and CDR2 from the germline V gene are SGHAT and FQNNGV. The CDR3 is made up of 16 amino acids. The CDR3 region is CASSLFGLAANNEQFF. CDR3 DNA: TGTGCCAGCAGCTTATTTGGGCTAGCGGCGAACAATGAGCAGTTCTTC.

This clone has only one observation. This chain connects TRBV18 to TRBJ1-5; D is unresolved. This CDR3 comprises 15 residues. Germline lookup yields CDR1 KGHSH and CDR2 LQKENI. The V gene lost 3 bases and the J gene lost 1 base, with 10 bases spanning the gap. The DNA of the CDR3 is TGTGCCAGCTCACCTTCCGTGGCCAGCAATCAGCCCCAGCATTTT. As protein: CASSPSVASNQPQHF.

The genes are TRBV6-6 and TRBJ1-2; D unresolved. Germline V CDR1 and CDR2: MNHNY, SVGAGI (reference sequence). Trimming shortened V by 2 bases and J by 0 bases, and 10 bases separated the two germline ends. CDR3 size: 15 residues. Written as DNA, the CDR3 is TGTGCCAGCAGTTACCAAGGCGTCCCTAACTATGGCTACACCTTC. Encoded protein: CASSYQGVPNYGYTF.

The chain combines TRBV5-1 with TRBJ1-4; possibly TRBD1 for D (6 bases). Per germline, CDR1 SGHRS and CDR2 YFSETQ. The CDR3 runs 15 residues. V lost 6 bases to trimming and J lost 0 bases, with 12 bases between them. This CDR3 is CASTPQGTTNEKLFF. The CDR3 DNA sequence: TGCGCCAGCACCCCACAGGGAACAACTAATGAAAAACTGTTTTTT.

Only one count was recorded for this clone. The chain recombines TRBV27 with TRBJ1-4; weak D call: TRBD1 (6 bases). The germline CDR1 and CDR2 sequences are MNHEY and SMNVEV (reference sequence). CDR3 length: 13 amino acids. Trimming removed 9 bases from V and 10 bases from J, with 18 bases in between. The CDR3 DNA is TGTGCCAGGGGCCCGAGACAGGCGGGAAAACTGTTTTTT. Translated: CARGPRQAGKLFF.

Note on this clone: This same CDR3 is encoded by further DNA sequences in the sample. The chain combines TRBV18 with TRBJ1-1, with a possible D match to TRBD1 (6 bases). CDR3 length: 15 residues. Per germline, CDR1 KGHSH and CDR2 LQKENI. Trimming removed 6 bases from V and 0 bases from J, with 14 bases in between. The CDR3 reads CASSRGTGMNTEAFF. The CDR3 nucleotides are TGTGCCAGCTCCCGAGGAACAGGGATGAACACTGAAGCTTTCTTT.

This clone was seen once. V and J are TRBV7-9 and TRBJ2-3, with 10 bases lining up with TRBD2. V trimming: 6 bases; J trimming: 2 bases; junction bases outside the gene matches: 8. CDR1 and CDR2 (germline): SEHNR, FQNEAQ (reference sequence). CDR3 length equals 16 residues. The CDR3 is CASSFNGLADTDTQYF. DNA of the CDR3: TGTGCCAGCAGTTTCAACGGACTAGCGGACACAGATACGCAGTATTTT.

The V call is TRBV11-2, the J call TRBJ1-2; D ambiguous. Germline-derived CDR1 and CDR2 are SGHAT and FQNNGV. Trimming removed 5 bases from V and 7 bases from J, with 14 bases in between. There are 13 residues in the CDR3. CDR3 bases: TGTGCCAGCAGCCCACTTTCGCGCGGTGGCTACACCTTC. It encodes CASSPLSRGGYTF.

This clone was counted once. The chain is built from TRBV11-1 and TRBJ2-2, with 8 bases lining up with TRBD1. The V and J ends lost 7 bases and 6 bases, in that order; junction bases with no gene match: 7. CDR1 is SGHAT and CDR2 is FQDESV in the germline V gene (reference sequence). The CDR3 contains 14 residues. CDR3 nucleotide sequence: TGTGCCAGCAACCCGGACAGGGTGGCCGGGGAGCTGTTTTTT. Its translation: CASNPDRVAGELFF.

The chain combines TRBV9 with TRBJ2-7; D gene unclear. V lost 0 bases to trimming and J lost 5 bases, with 9 bases between them. CDR1 and CDR2 from the germline V gene are SGDLS and YYNGEE. This CDR3 comprises 13 residues. The CDR3 region has the DNA TGTGCCAGCAGCGTAGTTGGTGGAAACGAGCAGTACTTC. Translation gives CASSVVGGNEQYF.

In DNA, the CDR3 is TGTGCCATCAGTGAGTCCTTTAGAGCTAACTATGGCTACACCTTC. This encodes CAISESFRANYGYTF. The genes are TRBV10-3 and TRBJ1-2; D unclear. This CDR3 comprises 15 residues. Germline V gene data show CDR1 as ENHRY and CDR2 as SYGVKD. V lost 0 bases and J 0 bases, leaving 8 bases between the germline ends.

The gene calls are TRBV28 and TRBJ2-5; TRBD1 matches at 9 bases. Germline CDR1 and CDR2: MDHEN and SYDVKM. This CDR3 comprises 15 residues. V lost 6 bases, J lost 3 bases, and 8 bases stayed unmatched. CDR3 protein: CASRPGQGREETQYF. The DNA for the CDR3 is TGTGCCAGCAGGCCCGGACAGGGGAGGGAAGAGACCCAGTACTTC.

J is TRBJ1-1 and V is TRBV6-5; D remains ambiguous. Germline V lookup: CDR1 MNHEY, CDR2 SVGAGI. The CDR3 consists of 15 residues. With 0 bases removed from V and 0 bases from J, the gap between germline ends came to 8 bases. This chain's CDR3 is CASSYSGDVNTEAFF. CDR3 DNA: TGTGCCAGCAGTTACTCGGGTGACGTGAACACTGAAGCTTTCTTT.

DNA of the CDR3: TGTGCCAGCAGTGCAACAGGGGGGAGCTATGGCTACACCTTC. Translated: CASSATGGSYGYTF. The V gene is TRBV6-4, the J gene TRBJ1-2, with TRBD1 matching 8 bases. Germline CDR1 reads MRHNA; CDR2 reads SNTAGT. This CDR3 contains 14 residues. J lost 4 bases, V lost 4 bases, and 5 bases had no gene match.

The CDR3 here is CASSVLRAGDGRSYNEQFF. The CDR3 DNA is TGTGCCAGCAGCGTATTGAGGGCGGGGGACGGGAGGAGCTACAATGAGCAGTTCTTC. The chain is built from TRBV9 and TRBJ2-1, with 7 bases lining up with TRBD2. The germline gives CDR1 SGDLS, CDR2 YYNGEE. V gave up 1 base and J gave up 3 bases; unmatched junction bases: 16. The CDR3 loop spans 19 amino acids.

The CDR3 here is CASSDDGANTGELFF. CDR3 DNA sequence: TGTGCCAGCAGTGACGACGGGGCGAACACCGGGGAGCTGTTTTTT. This chain uses TRBV6-4 with TRBJ2-2; maybe TRBD2 (5 bases). CDR1 is MRHNA, CDR2 SNTAGT, per germline. Trimming removed 2 bases from V and 0 bases from J, with 7 bases in between. The CDR3 sequence is 15 residues long.